This T cell receptor beta chain was sequenced for a study of post-analysis software for immune sequencing data. Study-wide context: Patients had relapsing-remitting, secondary progressive or progressive-relapsing multiple sclerosis; some lacked subtype.

A note on this clonotype: Its antigen is as yet unknown.

Germline CDR1 MNHNS, CDR2 SASEGT. Trimming took 1 base from V and 0 from J, leaving 13 bases between them. CDR3 size: 17 residues. The library was made from cDNA and included unique molecular identifiers. Once about 0.95 to 10 million T cells were used, 400,000 to 550,000 cDNA molecules resulted. One entry per CDR3 protein, called by TCRdb with MiXCR from the PCR reads. This sample has fewer than 600,000 distinct CDR3 sequences, with around 40% found just once. Study-wide results and limits: With F measure, samples from one preparation batch clustered together strongly. Compared with controls, patients showed significantly lower normalized Chao1 diversity. Comparison of patients with controls showed about 5 TRBV segments more frequent in patients, TRBV5-6, TRBV5-1 and TRBV20-1 among them.

The V and J genes are TRBV6-1 and TRBJ1-5; D ambiguous. Material: blood. This receptor was obtained from a girl between 10 and 17 years old with multiple sclerosis. CDR3 amino acids: CASSEGTTSNSNQPQHF. CDR3 DNA sequence: TGTGCCAGCAGTGAAGGTACTACATCGAATAGCAATCAGCCCCAGCATTTT.